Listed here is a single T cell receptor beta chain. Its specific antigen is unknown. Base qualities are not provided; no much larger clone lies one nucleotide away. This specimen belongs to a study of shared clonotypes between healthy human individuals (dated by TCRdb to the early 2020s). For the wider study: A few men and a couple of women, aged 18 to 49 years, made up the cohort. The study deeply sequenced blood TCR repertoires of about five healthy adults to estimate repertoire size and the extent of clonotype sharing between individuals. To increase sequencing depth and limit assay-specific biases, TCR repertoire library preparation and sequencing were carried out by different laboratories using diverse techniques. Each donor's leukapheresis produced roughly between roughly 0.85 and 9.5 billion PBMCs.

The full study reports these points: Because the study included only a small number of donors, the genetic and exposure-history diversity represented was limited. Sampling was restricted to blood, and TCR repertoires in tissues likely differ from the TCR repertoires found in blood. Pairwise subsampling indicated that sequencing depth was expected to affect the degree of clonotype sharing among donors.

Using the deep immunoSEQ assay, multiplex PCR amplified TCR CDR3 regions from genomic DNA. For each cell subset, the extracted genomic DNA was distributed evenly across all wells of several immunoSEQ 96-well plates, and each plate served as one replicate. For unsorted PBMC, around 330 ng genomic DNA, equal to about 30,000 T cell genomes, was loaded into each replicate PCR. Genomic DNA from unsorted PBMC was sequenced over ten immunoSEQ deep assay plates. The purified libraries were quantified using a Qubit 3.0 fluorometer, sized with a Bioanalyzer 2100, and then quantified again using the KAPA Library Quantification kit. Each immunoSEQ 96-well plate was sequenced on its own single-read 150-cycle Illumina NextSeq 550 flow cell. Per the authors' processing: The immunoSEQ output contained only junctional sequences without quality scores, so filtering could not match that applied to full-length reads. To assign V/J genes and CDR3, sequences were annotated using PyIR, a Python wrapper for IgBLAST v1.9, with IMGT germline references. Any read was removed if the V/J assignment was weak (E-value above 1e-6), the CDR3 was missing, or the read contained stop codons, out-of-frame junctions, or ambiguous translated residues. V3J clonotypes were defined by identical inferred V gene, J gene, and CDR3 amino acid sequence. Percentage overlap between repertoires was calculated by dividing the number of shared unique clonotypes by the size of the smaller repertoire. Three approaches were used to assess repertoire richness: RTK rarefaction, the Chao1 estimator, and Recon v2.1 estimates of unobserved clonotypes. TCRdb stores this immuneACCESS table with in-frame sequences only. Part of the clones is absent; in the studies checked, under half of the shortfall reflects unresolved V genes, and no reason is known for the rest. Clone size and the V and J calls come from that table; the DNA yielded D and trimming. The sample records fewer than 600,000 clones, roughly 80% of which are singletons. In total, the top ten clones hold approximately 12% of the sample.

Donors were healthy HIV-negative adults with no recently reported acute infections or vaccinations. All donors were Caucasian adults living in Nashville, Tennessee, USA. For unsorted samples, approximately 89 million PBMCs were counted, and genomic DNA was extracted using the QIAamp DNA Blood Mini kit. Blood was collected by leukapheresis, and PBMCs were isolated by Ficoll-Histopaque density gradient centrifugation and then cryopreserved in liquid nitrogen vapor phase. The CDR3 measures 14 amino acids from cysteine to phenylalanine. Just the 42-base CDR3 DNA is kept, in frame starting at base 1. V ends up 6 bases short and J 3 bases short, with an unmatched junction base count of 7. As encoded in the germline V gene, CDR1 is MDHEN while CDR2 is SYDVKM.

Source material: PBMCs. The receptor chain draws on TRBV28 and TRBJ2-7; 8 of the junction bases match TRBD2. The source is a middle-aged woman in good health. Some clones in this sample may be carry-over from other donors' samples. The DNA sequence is TGTGCCAGCAGCCGGGGGGGTAGCGACTACGAGCAGTACTTC. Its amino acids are CASSRGGSDYEQYF.